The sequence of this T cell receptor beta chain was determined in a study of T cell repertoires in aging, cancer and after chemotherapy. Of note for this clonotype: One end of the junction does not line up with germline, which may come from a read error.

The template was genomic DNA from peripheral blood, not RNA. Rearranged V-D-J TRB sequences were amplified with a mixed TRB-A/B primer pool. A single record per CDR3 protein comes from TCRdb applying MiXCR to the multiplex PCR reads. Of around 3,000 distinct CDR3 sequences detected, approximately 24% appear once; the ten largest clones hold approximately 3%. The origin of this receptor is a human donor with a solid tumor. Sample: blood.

The CDR3: CAICEKQISPLHF. The CDR3 DNA reads as TGTGCCATCTGTGAGAAACAGATCTCACCCCTCCACTTT. V and J are TRBV10-3 and TRBJ1-6; no clear D gene. The germline V gene encodes CDR1 ENHRY and CDR2 SYGVKD. The CDR3 consists of 13 residues.